This is a list of T cell receptor beta chains from one sample in a study of T-cell reconstitution after alpha-beta-depleted transplantation in children. One entry per CDR3 protein results from TCRdb running MiXCR on the PCR reads. Of about 480,000 distinct CDR3 sequences listed, roughly an eighth are singletons. The source was PBMCs from the stem cell graft donor, collected from the stem cell graft. The receptors originated from a human donor who donated a stem cell graft to a child with combined immunodeficiency. Each CDR3 is given with its conserved first and last residue. A D gene is named only where the DNA matches it firmly. A row's size may be missing; if present it is once, few, many or a size class.

V gene	clone size	J gene	D gene	CDR3 DNA	CDR3 protein
TRBV18	.	TRBJ2-5	.	TGTGCCAGCTCACCACCGGGTTCCCCCCGAGAGACCCAGTACTTC	CASSPPGSPRETQYF
TRBV21-1	few	TRBJ2-4	.	TGTGCCAGCAGCAAAGGGCACGCTGCAGCCAAAAACATTCAGTACTTC	CASSKGHAAAKNIQYF
TRBV10-3	many	TRBJ1-1	.	TGTGCGACGGCGGGGGACGAATTTCTGAACACTGAAGCTTTCTTT	CATAGDEFLNTEAFF
TRBV7-9	few	TRBJ2-7	.	TGTGCCAGCAGCTTAGAGTGGACGGTGACCTACGAGCAGTACTTC	CASSLEWTVTYEQYF
TRBV28	few	TRBJ2-3	TRBD1	TGTGCCAGCAGTTTATCTCAGGGGGCAATAGATACGCAGTATTTT	CASSLSQGAIDTQYF
TRBV5-8	few	TRBJ2-1	TRBD2	TGTGCCACTGAACCGGGACTAGCCTACAATGAGCAGTTCTTC	CATEPGLAYNEQFF
TRBV5-5	.	TRBJ1-4	.	TGTGCCAGCAGCTTGGTCTGGGGGGAAGCTAATGAAAAACTGTTTTTT	CASSLVWGEANEKLFF
TRBV21-1	.	TRBJ2-5	.	TGTGCCAGCAGCAAAGCCACGGAGACCCAGTACTTC	CASSKATETQYF
TRBV12-3/TRBV12-4	.	TRBJ2-3	.	TGTGCCAGCAGCCCCCGTGGACACGGCACAGATACGCAGTATTTT	CASSPRGHGTDTQYF
TRBV7-3	many	TRBJ2-7	.	TGTGCCAGCAGCTTAAGCCGACAGGCTACCTCCTACGAGCAGTACTTC	CASSLSRQATSYEQYF
TRBV29-1	many	TRBJ2-1	.	TGCAGCGCCCAGGAGGGCTACAATGAGCAGTTCTTC	CSAQEGYNEQFF
TRBV11-1	few	TRBJ1-3	.	TGTGCCAGCAGGAGGATGACGGACACCATATATTTT	CASRRMTDTIYF
TRBV7-9	.	TRBJ1-1	TRBD1	TGTGCCAGCAGAGGACCCGCGGGACAGAGTGATACTGAAGCTTTCTTT	CASRGPAGQSDTEAFF
TRBV12-3/TRBV12-4	few	TRBJ2-6	.	TGTGCCAGCAGTTTTTGGGGTGTCTCTGGGGCCAACGTCCTGACTTTC	CASSFWGVSGANVLTF
TRBV24-1	few	TRBJ2-3	.	TGTGCCACCAACGGGGGCCCCACAGATACGCAGTATTTT	CATNGGPTDTQYF
TRBV7-2	many	TRBJ2-5	.	TGTGCCAGCAGCTCTCTGACACCGGGAGAGACCCAGTACTTC	CASSSLTPGETQYF
TRBV29-1	.	TRBJ1-2	.	TGCAGCGTCCTGACGGGGATGGAGTGGGACGGCTACACCTTC	CSVLTGMEWDGYTF
TRBV4-3	few	TRBJ2-1	.	TGCGCCAGCAGCCAAGAAACGGGAGTGGGCAATGAGCAGTTCTTC	CASSQETGVGNEQFF
TRBV3-1	few	TRBJ2-3	TRBD2	TGTGCCAGCAGCCAAGATCTTGCTAGCGGTGATACGCAGTATTTT	CASSQDLASGDTQYF
TRBV29-1	many	TRBJ2-1	.	TGCAGCGTTGGGGGTTCGCCACTCTATGAGCAGTTCTTC	CSVGGSPLYEQFF
TRBV18	few	TRBJ2-7	TRBD1	TGTGCCAGCTCACCGCTGACAGGGTTAAGTGAGCAGTACTTC	CASSPLTGLSEQYF